The 6 T cell receptor beta chains reported below all come from one sample, sequenced in a study of T-cell reconstitution after alpha-beta-depleted transplantation in children. A library of TCRbeta sequences, prepared with unique molecular identifiers, was generated. Using its own MiXCR run on the PCR reads, TCRdb lists one record per CDR3 protein. Of roughly 420,000 distinct CDR3 sequences listed, about 16% are singletons. Sample: PBMCs, mostly from graft donor cells, taken 360 days after TCRalphabeta/CD19-depleted stem cell transplant. Receptor source: a boy less than two years old who had a stem cell transplant for Wiskott-Aldrich syndrome, so the T cells may come from the graft donor.

This clonotype has only a few counts. This chain uses TRBV5-1 with TRBJ2-7; TRBD2 aligns across 7 bases. This CDR3 contains 15 residues. V lost 0 bases, J lost 2 bases, and 5 bases stayed unmatched. The V gene's germline CDR1 is SGHRS and CDR2 YFSETQ. The CDR3 is CASSLESGGAYEQYF. DNA for the CDR3: TGCGCCAGCAGCTTGGAATCGGGAGGAGCCTACGAGCAGTACTTC.

The chain employs TRBV18 and TRBJ2-7; 8 bases line up with TRBD1. V gave up 3 bases and J gave up 12 bases; unmatched junction bases: 13. Germline V gene sequence: CDR1 KGHSH, CDR2 LQKENI. The CDR3 spans 14 residues. The CDR3 DNA follows: TGTGCCAGCTCACCCACCGGGACAGGCACTGAAAGGTACTTC. Amino acids: CASSPTGTGTERYF.

This clonotype was detected only a few times. The rearrangement links TRBV11-2 to TRBJ2-7; no clear D. The CDR3 is 14 residues long. The V gene lost 5 bases and the J gene lost 2 bases, with 13 bases spanning the gap. Germline assignment: CDR1 SGHAT and CDR2 FQNNGV. This CDR3 is CASSHRKDPYEQYF. In DNA form, the CDR3 reads TGTGCCAGCAGCCATCGGAAGGATCCCTACGAGCAGTACTTC.

Many counts were recorded for this clonotype. The chain has TRBV19 and TRBJ1-2, with no clear D. V was shortened by 3 bases and J by 4 bases, with 9 bases between the two germline ends. CDR1 LNHDA and CDR2 SQIVND come from the germline V gene (reference sequence). The CDR3 runs to 13 residues. CDR3 protein: CASSILGIYGYTF. DNA for the CDR3: TGTGCCAGTAGTATTCTGGGAATCTATGGCTACACCTTC.

This clonotype was observed a handful of times. The V gene is TRBV28, the J gene TRBJ2-2, with D maybe TRBD1 (6 bases). The germline gives CDR1 MDHEN, CDR2 SYDVKM. V lost 6 bases, J lost 1 base, and 12 bases lay in between. The CDR3 sequence is 15 residues long. The CDR3 region is CASRPGTLNTGELFF. In nucleotides, the CDR3 is TGTGCCAGCAGGCCAGGGACATTGAACACCGGGGAGCTGTTTTTT.

CDR3 bases: TGTGCCAGCAGCGTAAGTTTGGAAAGCACAGATACGCAGTATTTT. It specifies CASSVSLESTDTQYF. The chain combines TRBV9 with TRBJ2-3; D remains ambiguous. This CDR3 has 15 amino acids. Germline-derived CDR1 and CDR2 are SGDLS and YYNGEE. The V end lost 1 base, the J end lost 0 bases, and 9 bases lay between the germline ends.